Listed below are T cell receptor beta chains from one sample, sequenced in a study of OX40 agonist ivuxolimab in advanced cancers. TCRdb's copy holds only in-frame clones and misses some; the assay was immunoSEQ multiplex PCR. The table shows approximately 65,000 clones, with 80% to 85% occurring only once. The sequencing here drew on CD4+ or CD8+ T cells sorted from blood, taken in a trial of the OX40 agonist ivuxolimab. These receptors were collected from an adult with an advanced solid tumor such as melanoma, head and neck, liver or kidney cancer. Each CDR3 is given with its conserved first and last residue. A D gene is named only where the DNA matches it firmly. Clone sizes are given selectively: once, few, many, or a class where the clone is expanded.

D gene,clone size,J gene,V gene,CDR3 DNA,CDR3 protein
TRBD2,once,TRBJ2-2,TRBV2,TGTGCCAGCAGGGGACTAGCCGGCGCCGGGGAGCTGTTTTTT,CASRGLAGAGELFF
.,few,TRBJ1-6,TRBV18,TGTGCCAGCTCACCCGGGCCGGATTCACCCCTCCACTTT,CASSPGPDSPLHF
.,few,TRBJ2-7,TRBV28,TGTGCCAGCAGTTCTTCCTACGAGCAGTACTTC,CASSSSYEQYF
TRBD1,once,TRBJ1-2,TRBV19,TGTGCCAGTAGTAGGACAGGGATGGGCTATGGCTACACCTTC,CASSRTGMGYGYTF
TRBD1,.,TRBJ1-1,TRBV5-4,TGTGCCAGCAGCTTGAAACCCCCAACGGACAGGTGGGACACTGAAGCTTTCTTT,CASSLKPPTDRWDTEAFF
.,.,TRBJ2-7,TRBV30,TGTGCCTGGAGTGTACGGGGCGGATCGCGCTACGAGCAGTACTTC,CAWSVRGGSRYEQYF
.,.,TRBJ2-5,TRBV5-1,TGCGCCAGCAGCTTGGCCCCAGGACAACCCCTCGCAGGGAGTCAAGAGACCCAGTACTTC,CASSLAPGQPLAGSQETQYF
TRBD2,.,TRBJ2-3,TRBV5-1,TGCGCCAGCAGCCAGGGACTAGACACAGATACGCAGTATTTT,CASSQGLDTDTQYF
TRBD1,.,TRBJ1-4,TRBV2,TGTGCCAGCAGCCCGGACAGGGGAGCTGAAAAACTGTTTTTT,CASSPDRGAEKLFF
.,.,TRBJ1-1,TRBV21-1,TGTGCCAGCAGCCTAAGGGTCCCGAACACTGAAGCTTTCTTT,CASSLRVPNTEAFF
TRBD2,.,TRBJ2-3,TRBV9,TGTGCCAGCAGCATTCCTTCCCCCCTAGCGGGGGCCGCAGATACGCAGTATTTT,CASSIPSPLAGAADTQYF
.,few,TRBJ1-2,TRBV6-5,TGTGCCAGCAGCTATGGGCGGGAATATGGCTACACCTTC,CASSYGREYGYTF
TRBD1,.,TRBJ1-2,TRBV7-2,TGTGCCAGCAGCCTAGAACCTGGGACAGGATATGGCTACACCTTC,CASSLEPGTGYGYTF
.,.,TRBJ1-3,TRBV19,TGTGCCAGTAGCCCCTTTGACCGAAGCTCTGGAAACACCATATATTTT,CASSPFDRSSGNTIYF
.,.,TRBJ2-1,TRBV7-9,TGTGCCAGCAGCTTAAAAGATCGGGATTTCTCCTACAATGAGCAGTTCTTC,CASSLKDRDFSYNEQFF
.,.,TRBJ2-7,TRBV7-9,TGTGCCAGCAGCTTAACGGGCAGCCTCCACTCCTACGAGCAGTACTTC,CASSLTGSLHSYEQYF
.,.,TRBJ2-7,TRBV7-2,TGTGCCAGCAGCTCGAGAGCGGGCTACTACGAGCAGTACTTC,CASSSRAGYYEQYF
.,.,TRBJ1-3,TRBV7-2,TGTGCCAGCAGCTTAACCCCCCTCACGGAAGGAAACACCATATATTTT,CASSLTPLTEGNTIYF
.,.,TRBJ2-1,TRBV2,TGTGCCAGCAGTGGATGGACGACAGGATCGAGCTCCTACAATGAGCAGTTCTTC,CASSGWTTGSSSYNEQFF
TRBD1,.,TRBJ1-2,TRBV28,TGTGCCAGCAGTTCGATACAGGGGGCGGACTATGGCTACACCTTC,CASSSIQGADYGYTF
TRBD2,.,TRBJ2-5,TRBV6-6,TGTGCCAGCAGTCCGACTAGCGGGAGAGGAGGAGAGACCCAGTACTTC,CASSPTSGRGGETQYF
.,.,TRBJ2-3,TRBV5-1,TGCGCCAGCAGCTTGGATCCAGGGGCCACAGATACGCAGTATTTT,CASSLDPGATDTQYF
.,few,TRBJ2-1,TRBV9,TGTGCCAGCAGCACCGGTCAGGGAACGCAGTTCTTC,CASSTGQGTQFF
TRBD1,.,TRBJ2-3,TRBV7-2,TGTGCCAGCAGCCGCTGGGACAGTAGCACAGATACGCAGTATTTT,CASSRWDSSTDTQYF
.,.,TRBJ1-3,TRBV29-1,TGCAGCGGTCACGACAGCAACACCATATATTTT,CSGHDSNTIYF
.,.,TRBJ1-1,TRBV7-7,TGTGCCAGCAGCATAAGGGAGGGGACTGAAGCTTTCTTT,CASSIREGTEAFF
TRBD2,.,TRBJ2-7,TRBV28,TGTGCCAGCAGTGGACTAGCGGGAGGGCGAGGCTCCGAGCAGTACTTC,CASSGLAGGRGSEQYF
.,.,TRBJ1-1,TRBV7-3,TGTGCCAGCAGCTCTAGTCCCCGGACAGAAGCTTTCTTT,CASSSSPRTEAFF
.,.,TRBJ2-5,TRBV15,TGTGCCACCAGCAGCGTAGTCATAGCGGCACAAGAGACCCAGTACTTC,CATSSVVIAAQETQYF
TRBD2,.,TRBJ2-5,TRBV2,TGTGCCAGCAGGGGGACTAGCGGGAAAAGCGGAGAGACCCAGTACTTC,CASRGTSGKSGETQYF
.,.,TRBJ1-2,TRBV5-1,TGCGCCAGCAGCTCAAACCAGAACTATGGCTACACCTTC,CASSSNQNYGYTF
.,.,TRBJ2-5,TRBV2,TGTGCCAGCAGTGAAGCGAAAGCGTACCAAGAGACCCAGTACTTC,CASSEAKAYQETQYF
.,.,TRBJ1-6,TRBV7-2,TGTGCCAGCAGCGCCCTCTCCTATAATTCACCCCTCCACTTT,CASSALSYNSPLHF
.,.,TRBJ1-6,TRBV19,TGTGCCAGTAGTGCCCCCAGTGGGCAGGGGAATTCACCCCTCCACTTT,CASSAPSGQGNSPLHF
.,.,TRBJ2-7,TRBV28,TGTGCCAGCAGTTTACAACAGGTCCACGAGCAGTACTTC,CASSLQQVHEQYF
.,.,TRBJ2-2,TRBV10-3,TGTGCCCACTCGGCGGGGTACACCGGGGAGCTGTTTTTT,CAHSAGYTGELFF
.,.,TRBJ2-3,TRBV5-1,TGCGCCAGCAGCCGCATTGGGGCCGAAGATACGCAGTATTTT,CASSRIGAEDTQYF